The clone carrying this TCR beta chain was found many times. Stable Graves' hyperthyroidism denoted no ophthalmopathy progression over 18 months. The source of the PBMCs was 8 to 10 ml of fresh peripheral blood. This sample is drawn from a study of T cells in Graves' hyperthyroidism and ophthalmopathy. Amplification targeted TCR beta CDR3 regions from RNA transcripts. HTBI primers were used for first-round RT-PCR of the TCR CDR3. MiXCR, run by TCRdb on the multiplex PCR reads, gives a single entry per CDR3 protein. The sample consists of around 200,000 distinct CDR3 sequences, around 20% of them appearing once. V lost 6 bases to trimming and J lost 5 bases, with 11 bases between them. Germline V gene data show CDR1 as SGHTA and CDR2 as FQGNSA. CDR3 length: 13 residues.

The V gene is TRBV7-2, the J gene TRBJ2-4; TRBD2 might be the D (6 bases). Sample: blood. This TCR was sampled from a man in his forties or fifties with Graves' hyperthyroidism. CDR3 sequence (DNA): TGTGCCAGCAGAGTACCGGGAGAAAACATTCAGTACTTC. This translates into CASRVPGENIQYF.